Listed here are 24 T cell receptor beta chains from one sample, sequenced in a study of T cells after yellow fever vaccination. TCRdb independently ran MiXCR on the 5' RACE reads; one entry per CDR3 protein. This table has under 500,000 distinct CDR3 sequences, 18% appearing once. The sequences come from PBMCs, collected before the yellow fever booster vaccination. These receptors were taken from a man younger than 35 who received the YFV17D yellow fever vaccine.

The chain employs TRBV27 and TRBJ1-1; no clear D gene. In germline, CDR1 is MNHEY, CDR2 SMNVEV (reference sequence). The CDR3 contains 15 residues. Trimming removed 1 base from V and 1 base from J, with 10 bases in between. CDR3 sequence reads: CASSLLAGRNTEAFF. Written as DNA, the CDR3 is TGTGCCAGCAGTTTATTGGCAGGCCGGAACACTGAAGCTTTCTTT.

Only a few counts were recorded for this clonotype. The chain uses TRBV5-6 and TRBJ2-4, with TRBD2 identical over 7 bases. Germline CDR1 is SGHDT and CDR2 is YYEEEE. The CDR3 totals 13 residues. J lost 6 bases, V lost 1 base, and 1 base had no gene match. The CDR3 region is CASSLTGGNIQYF. In DNA form, the CDR3 reads TGTGCCAGCAGCTTGACGGGAGGAAACATTCAGTACTTC.

This clonotype was detected a few times. The chain employs TRBV6-5 and TRBJ2-6; possibly TRBD2 for D (7 bases). The V end lost 8 bases, the J end lost 4 bases, and 12 bases lay between the germline ends. From germline, CDR1 is MNHEY and CDR2 SVGAGI. The CDR3 runs to 14 residues. The CDR3 nucleotides read TGTGCCAGCTGCGGGGGCGCCGGGGCCAACGTCCTGACTTTC. It codes for CASCGGAGANVLTF.

The chain uses TRBV20-1 and TRBJ1-2, with a weak D call TRBD1 (5 bases). V lost 1 base to trimming and J lost 8 bases, with 14 bases between them. This CDR3 spans 13 amino acids. The germline V gene has CDR1 DFQATT and CDR2 SNEGSKA (reference sequence). The CDR3 DNA is TGCAGTGCTAGAGGGGGAGGGGCGCGAGGCTACACCTTC. Its protein product is CSARGGGARGYTF.

This clonotype was recorded a few times. The chain is built from TRBV7-2 and TRBJ2-5; D possibly uses TRBD1 or TRBD2 (5 bases each). V was clipped by 9 bases and J by 5 bases, with 16 bases between them. CDR3 length: 13 amino acids. Per germline, CDR1 SGHTA and CDR2 FQGNSA. The CDR3 DNA is TGTGCCAGTGCCGGGACGTGGGGGGAGACCCAGTACTTC. Translation: CASAGTWGETQYF.

This clonotype was seen only a few times. V is TRBV20-1 and J is TRBJ2-5; a possible D gene is TRBD1 (7 bases). V lost 0 bases and J lost 6, with 14 bases in between. The CDR3 is 14 amino acids. Germline assignment: CDR1 DFQATT and CDR2 SNEGSKA (reference sequence). The CDR3 loop reads CSAREGGGYQTQYF. The CDR3, as DNA: TGCAGTGCTAGAGAAGGAGGGGGCTACCAGACCCAGTACTTC.

V gene TRBV7-8 combines with J gene TRBJ2-5; D is undetermined. Trimming took 5 bases from V and 5 from J, leaving 15 bases between them. Germline V gene sequence: CDR1 SGHVS, CDR2 FQNEAQ. The CDR3 contains 14 residues. The CDR3 bases are TGTGCCAGCAGCGCCCGGACCGATCGCGAGACCCAGTACTTC. This translates into CASSARTDRETQYF.

The DNA for the CDR3 is TGTGCCAGCAGCCCGACAGGGGCCCGGCCCCAGCATTTT. Translating it yields CASSPTGARPQHF. The chain couples TRBV28 to TRBJ1-5, with TRBD1 matching 8 bases. CDR3 size: 13 residues. Germline values: CDR1 MDHEN, CDR2 SYDVKM. V shed 6 bases and J 9 bases; nucleotides not matched to a gene: 7.

The V gene is TRBV6-2 or TRBV6-3, the J gene TRBJ2-7, with TRBD1 matching over 7 bases. The V and J ends lost 8 bases and 3 bases, in that order; junction bases with no gene match: 10. The CDR3 is made up of 14 amino acids. Germline CDR1 is MNHEY and CDR2 is SVGEGT. CDR3 amino acids: CASGEWDSSYEQYF. DNA for the CDR3: TGTGCCAGCGGGGAATGGGACAGCAGCTACGAGCAGTACTTC.

A few counts support this clonotype. The chain combines TRBV4-1 with TRBJ2-7; 7 bases line up with TRBD2. CDR1 is MGHRA and CDR2 is YSYEKL in the germline V gene. CDR3 length: 16 residues. V lost 5 bases to trimming and J lost 7 bases; unmatched junction nucleotides: 17. The CDR3 protein is CASSGRGEGRVGEQYF. Written as DNA, the CDR3 is TGCGCCAGCAGCGGCCGAGGGGAGGGGAGAGTCGGAGAGCAGTACTTC.

In its sample, this clonotype was seen a few times. The V and J genes are TRBV29-1 and TRBJ1-5; 8 bases align to TRBD1. Trimming removed 6 bases from V and 4 bases from J; junction bases left unmatched: 14. This CDR3 has 16 amino acids. Germline-derived CDR1 and CDR2 are SQVTM and ANQGSEA. CDR3 DNA: TGCAGCGTCATTACTACGGATAGACAGGGGAATCAGCCCCAGCATTTT. Its translation: CSVITTDRQGNQPQHF.

V and J are TRBV7-9 and TRBJ2-1, with D possibly TRBD2 on 6 matching bases. This CDR3 contains 17 residues. Germline values: CDR1 SEHNR, CDR2 FQNEAQ (reference sequence). Trimming pared 4 bases from V and 1 base from J, leaving 17 bases between. The CDR3 DNA follows: TGTGCCAGCAGCTCCAAGGAGGGGACCCCTTCCTACAATGAGCAGTTCTTC. This gives the protein CASSSKEGTPSYNEQFF. Together with reference TRBV7-9 and TRBJ2-1, the CDR3 gives the full variable domain: DTGVSQNPRHKITKRGQNVTFRCDPISEHNRLYWYRQTLGQGPEFLTYFQNEAQLEKSRLLSDRFSAERPKGSFSTLEIQRTEQGDSAMYLCASSSKEGTPSYNEQFFGPGTRLTVL.

This clonotype was counted only a few times. The CDR3 DNA is TGTGCCACCAGTGATCAGACAGATCAGCCCCAGCATTTT. Protein product: CATSDQTDQPQHF. The genes are TRBV24-1 and TRBJ1-5; the D gene is possibly TRBD1 (5 bases). Germline CDR1 and CDR2: KGHDR and SFDVKD. CDR3 length equals 13 residues. The ends were cut back, 3 bases at V and 5 bases at J, with 7 bases in the middle.

The chain employs TRBV6-1 and TRBJ1-4, with 9 nucleotides matching TRBD1. J lost 8 bases, V lost 5 bases, and 6 bases had no gene match. Germline CDR1 reads MNHNS; CDR2 reads SASEGT. The CDR3 runs to 14 residues. The CDR3 bases are TGTGCCAGCAGTCAAGGGACAGGGCGGGAAAAACTGTTTTTT. Translated: CASSQGTGREKLFF.

The chain carries TRBV7-3 and TRBJ1-1, with D possibly TRBD1 on 6 matching bases. Germline V lookup: CDR1 SGHTA, CDR2 FQGTGA. Trimming pared 6 bases from V and 3 bases from J, leaving 17 bases between. The CDR3 loop spans 15 amino acids. The CDR3 DNA sequence: TGTGCCAGCAGTACCGACGCCCAGGGGCACACTGAAGCTTTCTTT. It translates to CASSTDAQGHTEAFF.

This sequence joins TRBV7-8 and TRBJ2-4, with 9 positions matching TRBD1. This CDR3 has 14 residues. CDR1 and CDR2 from the germline V gene are SGHVS and FQNEAQ. With 4 bases clipped from V and 8 bases from J, the junction kept 6 bases outside the gene matches. CDR3 bases: TGTGCCAGCAGCTCTTACAGGGGGCGAGACATTCAGTACTTC. Residues: CASSSYRGRDIQYF.

This clonotype was counted only a few times. The chain recombines TRBV7-2 with TRBJ1-1, with D tentatively TRBD1 (6 bases). CDR1 is SGHTA, CDR2 FQGNSA, per germline. CDR3 length: 15 residues. V shed 5 bases and J shed 4 bases, with 17 bases lying between them. CDR3 loop: CASSPVGGRSTEAFF. Written as DNA, the CDR3 is TGTGCCAGCAGCCCGGTGGGGGGGCGAAGCACTGAAGCTTTCTTT.

The rearrangement links TRBV5-1 to TRBJ1-2; unclear D gene. This CDR3 region has 13 residues. Per the germline V gene, CDR1 is SGHRS and CDR2 is YFSETQ. V lost 2 bases and J 8 bases, leaving 13 bases between the germline ends. In DNA, the CDR3 is TGCGCCAGCAGCTTCGATGGAGGGTACGGCTACACCTTC. This translates into CASSFDGGYGYTF.

This clonotype was counted between two and nine times. The chain carries TRBV28 and TRBJ1-5; no definite D call. The CDR3 is made up of 11 amino acids. The germline gives CDR1 MDHEN, CDR2 SYDVKM. V gave up 5 bases and J gave up 4 bases, with 3 bases separating them. The CDR3 spells CASSENQPQHF. CDR3 DNA sequence: TGTGCCAGCAGTGAAAATCAGCCCCAGCATTTT.

This clonotype was counted only a few times. The J gene is TRBJ1-1, the V gene TRBV12-3 or TRBV12-4; D is undetermined. Trimming cost V 8 bases and J 3 bases, with 10 bases left between them. The CDR3 totals 12 residues. The CDR3 protein is CASRVMDTEAFF. The CDR3 DNA follows: TGTGCCAGCCGAGTTATGGACACTGAAGCTTTCTTT.

This clonotype was seen more than once but under ten times. V is TRBV10-3 and J is TRBJ1-5; no reliable D call. Germline V lookup: CDR1 ENHRY, CDR2 SYGVKD. The length of the CDR3 is 13 residues. The ends were cut back, 0 bases at V and 5 bases at J, with 5 bases in the middle. CDR3 sequence reads: CAISESEDQPQHF. The CDR3 DNA reads as TGTGCCATCAGTGAGTCAGAGGATCAGCCCCAGCATTTT.

The table lists this clonotype with a few counts. The genes are TRBV18 and TRBJ2-1; 14 bases match TRBD2. V was clipped by 0 bases and J by 13 bases; unmatched bases: 5. The CDR3 extends over 15 amino acids. The germline gives CDR1 KGHSH, CDR2 LQKENI. CDR3 protein: CASSPPGLAGGIQFF. DNA for the CDR3: TGTGCCAGCTCACCACCTGGACTAGCGGGGGGAATACAGTTCTTC.

The V and J genes are TRBV4-1 and TRBJ1-5, with D unresolved. The V end was cut by 1 base, the J end by 6 bases, with 13 bases between. CDR1 and CDR2 from the germline V gene are MGHRA and YSYEKL. The CDR3 totals 15 residues. CDR3 region: CASSQVAGLGQPQHF. The CDR3 DNA reads TGCGCCAGCAGCCAAGTCGCGGGGTTAGGTCAGCCCCAGCATTTT.

V usage is TRBV6-5 and J usage is TRBJ1-1; tentative D call: TRBD1 (6 bases). The CDR3 covers 15 residues. The ends were cut back, 0 bases at V and 1 base at J, with 9 bases in the middle. Germline V gene lookup returns CDR1 MNHEY and CDR2 SVGAGI. For the CDR3, the DNA is TGTGCCAGCAGTTACTCGACAGGCCCGAACACTGAAGCTTTCTTT. Translation: CASSYSTGPNTEAFF.